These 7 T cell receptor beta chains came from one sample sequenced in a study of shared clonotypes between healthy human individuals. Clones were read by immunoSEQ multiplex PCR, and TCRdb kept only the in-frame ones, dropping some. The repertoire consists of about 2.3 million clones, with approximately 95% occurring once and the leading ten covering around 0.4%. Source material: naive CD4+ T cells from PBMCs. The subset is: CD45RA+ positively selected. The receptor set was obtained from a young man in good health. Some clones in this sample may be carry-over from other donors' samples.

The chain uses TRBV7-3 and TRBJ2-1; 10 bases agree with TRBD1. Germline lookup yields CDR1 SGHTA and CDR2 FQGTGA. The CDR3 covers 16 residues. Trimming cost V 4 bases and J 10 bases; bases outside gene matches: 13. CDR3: CASSSPGQGSTGEQFF. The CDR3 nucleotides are TGTGCCAGCAGCTCCCCGGGACAGGGGTCCACTGGCGAGCAGTTCTTC.

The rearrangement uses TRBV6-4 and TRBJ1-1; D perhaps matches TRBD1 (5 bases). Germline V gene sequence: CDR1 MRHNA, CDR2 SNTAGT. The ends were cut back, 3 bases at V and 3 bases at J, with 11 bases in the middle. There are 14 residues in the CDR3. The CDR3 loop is CASSDAGVDTEAFF. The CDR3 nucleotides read TGTGCCAGCAGTGATGCGGGGGTCGACACTGAAGCTTTCTTT.

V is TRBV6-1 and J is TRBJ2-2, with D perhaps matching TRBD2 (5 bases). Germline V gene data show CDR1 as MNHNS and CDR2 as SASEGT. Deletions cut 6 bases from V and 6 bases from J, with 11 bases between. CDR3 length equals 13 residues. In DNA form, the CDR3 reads TGTGCCAGCAGGGGTCCGGGGTCCGGGGAGCTGTTTTTT. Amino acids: CASRGPGSGELFF.

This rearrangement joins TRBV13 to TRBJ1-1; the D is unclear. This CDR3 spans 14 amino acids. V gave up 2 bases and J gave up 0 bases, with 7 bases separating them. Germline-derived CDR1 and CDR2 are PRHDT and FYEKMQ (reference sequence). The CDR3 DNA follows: TGTGCCAGCAGCTTATGGATAATGAACACTGAAGCTTTCTTT. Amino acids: CASSLWIMNTEAFF.

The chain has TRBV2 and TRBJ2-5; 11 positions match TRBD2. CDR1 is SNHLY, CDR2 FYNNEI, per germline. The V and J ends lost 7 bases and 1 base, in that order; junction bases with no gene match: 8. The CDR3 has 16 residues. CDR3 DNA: TGTGCCAGCAAGGTCGGTAGCGGGAGGGCCCAAGAGACCCAGTACTTC. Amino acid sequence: CASKVGSGRAQETQYF.

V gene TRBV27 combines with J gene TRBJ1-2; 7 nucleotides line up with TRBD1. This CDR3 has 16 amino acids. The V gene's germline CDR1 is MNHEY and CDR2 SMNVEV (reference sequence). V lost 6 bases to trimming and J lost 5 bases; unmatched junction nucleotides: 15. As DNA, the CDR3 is TGTGCCAGCAGGGGCCTCACTGACAGGGTAGGGTATGGCTACACCTTC. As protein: CASRGLTDRVGYGYTF.

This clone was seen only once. The CDR3 loop is CASSSLKSGNTIYF. CDR3 nucleotides: TGTGCCAGCAGTAGCCTGAAGTCAGGAAACACCATATATTTT. This chain links TRBV5-6 with TRBJ1-3, with D hard to call. This CDR3 has 14 residues. V was clipped by 5 bases and J by 4 bases, with 13 bases between them. The germline V gene has CDR1 SGHDT and CDR2 YYEEEE.